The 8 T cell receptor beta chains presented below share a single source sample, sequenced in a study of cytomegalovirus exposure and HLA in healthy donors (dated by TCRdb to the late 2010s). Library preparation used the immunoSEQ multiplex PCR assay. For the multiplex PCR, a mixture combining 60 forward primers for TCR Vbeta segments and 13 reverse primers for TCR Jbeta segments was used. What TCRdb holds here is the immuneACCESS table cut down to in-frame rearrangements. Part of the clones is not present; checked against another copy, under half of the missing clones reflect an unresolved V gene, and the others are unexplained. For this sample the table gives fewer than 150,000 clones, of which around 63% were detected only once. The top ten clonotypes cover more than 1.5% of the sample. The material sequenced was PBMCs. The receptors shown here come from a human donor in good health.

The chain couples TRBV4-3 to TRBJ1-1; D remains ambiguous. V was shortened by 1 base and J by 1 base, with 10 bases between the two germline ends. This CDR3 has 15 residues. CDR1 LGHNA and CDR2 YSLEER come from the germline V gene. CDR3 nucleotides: TGCGCCAGCAGCCAAGCTGGGCAGAGGAACACTGAAGCTTTCTTT. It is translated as CASSQAGQRNTEAFF.

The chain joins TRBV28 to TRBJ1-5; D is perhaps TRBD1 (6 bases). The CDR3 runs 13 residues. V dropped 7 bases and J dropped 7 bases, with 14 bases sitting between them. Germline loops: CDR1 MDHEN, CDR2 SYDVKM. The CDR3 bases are TGTGCCAGCACCTCGACAGGCTGGCAGCCCCAGCATTTT. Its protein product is CASTSTGWQPQHF.

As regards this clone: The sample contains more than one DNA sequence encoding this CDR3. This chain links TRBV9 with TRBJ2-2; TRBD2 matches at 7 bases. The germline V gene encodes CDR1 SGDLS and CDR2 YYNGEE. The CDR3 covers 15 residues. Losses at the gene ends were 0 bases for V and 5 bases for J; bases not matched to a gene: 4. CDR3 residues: CASSVAGGGTGELFF. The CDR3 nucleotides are TGTGCCAGCAGCGTAGCGGGAGGTGGGACCGGGGAGCTGTTTTTT.

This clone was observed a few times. The CDR3 nucleotides read TGTGCCAGCAGTGAAGTTCGGGGGGAGCAGTACTTC. Its protein product is CASSEVRGEQYF. The chain recombines TRBV6-1 with TRBJ2-7; a possible D gene is TRBD2 (6 bases). The CDR3 runs 12 residues. CDR1 MNHNS and CDR2 SASEGT come from the germline V gene. V was pared by 1 base and J by 7 bases, with 8 bases between.

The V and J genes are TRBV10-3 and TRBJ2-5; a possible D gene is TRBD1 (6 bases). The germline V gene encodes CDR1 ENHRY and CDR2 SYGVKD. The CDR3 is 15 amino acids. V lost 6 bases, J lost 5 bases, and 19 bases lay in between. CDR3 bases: TGTGCCATCAGATCCCCCGACAGGAAAGGGGAGACCCAGTACTTC. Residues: CAIRSPDRKGETQYF.

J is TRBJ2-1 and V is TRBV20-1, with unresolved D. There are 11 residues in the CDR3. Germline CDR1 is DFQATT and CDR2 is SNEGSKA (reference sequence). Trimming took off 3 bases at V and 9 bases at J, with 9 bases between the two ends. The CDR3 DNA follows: TGCAGTGCTAGCAGACTGGGTGAGCAGTTCTTC. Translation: CSASRLGEQFF.

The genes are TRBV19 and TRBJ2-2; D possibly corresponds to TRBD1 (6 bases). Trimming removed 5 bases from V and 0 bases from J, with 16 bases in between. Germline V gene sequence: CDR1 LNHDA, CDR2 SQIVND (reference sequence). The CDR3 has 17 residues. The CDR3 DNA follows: TGTGCCAGTAGTCCCCGAGGCAGGACAGCGAACACCGGGGAGCTGTTTTTT. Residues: CASSPRGRTANTGELFF.

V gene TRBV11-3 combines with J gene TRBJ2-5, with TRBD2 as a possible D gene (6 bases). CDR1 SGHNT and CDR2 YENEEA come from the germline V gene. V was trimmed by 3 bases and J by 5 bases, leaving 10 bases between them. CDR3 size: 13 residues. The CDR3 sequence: CASSLGGRETQYF. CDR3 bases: TGTGCCAGCAGCTTGGGGGGTCGTGAGACCCAGTACTTC.